This T cell receptor (beta chain) was sequenced for a study of blood T cell repertoires in COVID-19 (dated by TCRdb to 2018 to 2020). For the study in its entirety: The collaborator samples originated in the United States, Italy and Spain and spanned the acute and convalescent phases of COVID-19. The prospective study material was composed of cDNA or gDNA derived from T cells, B-cell-depleted T cells, or PBMCs. Deeply sampled blood TCRbeta repertoires from subjects exposed to, actively infected with, or recovered from COVID-19 were included in the dataset. Samples were obtained from the ongoing ImmuneRACE study (first 160 participants) and from 1,000 to 1,500 subjects provided by 6 global collaborators. Where available, HLA class I and class II types were taken from metadata supplied by the sample provider and were not determined by assay-based typing. Sample metadata almost always included a de-identified subject ID, COVID-19 status, age in years and sex. The repertoires were released in a freely available public database intended as a resource for research on the immune response to SARS-CoV-2.

The immunoSEQ Assay, a bias-controlled multiplex PCR, was used to amplify TCRbeta CDR3 regions from genomic DNA. Concerning the study's data processing: Within the assay, amplification of reference gene primers was used to estimate how many nucleated cells each sample contained. To quantify the absolute abundance of each unique TCRbeta CDR3 rearrangement, sequence reads were collapsed and filtered. For each sample, productive Simpson clonality was calculated as the square root of Simpson's diversity index across productive rearrangements. The clones in this table, taken by TCRdb from immuneACCESS, are in-frame only. Not every clone is retained; where verified, under half of the shortfall comes from an unresolved V gene, and the cause of the rest is unknown. V, J and clone size were drawn from that table, and D and trimming were deduced from the DNA. In this sample the table shows about 230,000 clones, around 83% of which occur a single time. The biggest ten clones account for approximately 1.5% of the sample.

Trimming accounts for 1 base at V and 5 bases at J, while the number of junction bases matched to no gene is 9. The CDR3 goes from the cysteine to the phenylalanine over 16 residues. The CDR3 DNA has 48 bases and is translated from base 1. From the germline V gene, CDR1 is SGHVS and CDR2 is FQNEAQ. General findings and caveats noted by the study authors: How much clinical and demographic metadata was included differed by source and by participant, and the metadata was provided uncurated.

In regard to this clone: The target of this receptor is not known. No much larger clonotype is one base removed from it; base qualities were not supplied.

Another Seattle source contributed samples from volunteer blood donors who had recovered from COVID-19. Each collaborating institution followed its own protocols to collect whole blood in K2EDTA tubes. Collaborator samples were shipped for TCRbeta analysis as frozen whole blood, isolated PBMCs, or DNA extracted from either sample type. Here the chain combines TRBV7-8 and TRBJ1-2, with 8 bases aligning to TRBD1. This TCR came from a woman between 35 and 50 years old who had recovered from COVID-19. The sample consisted of peripheral blood. The DNA is TGTGCCAGCAGCTTAGAAACCGGGACAGGCACGTATGGCTACACCTTC. This is translated as CASSLETGTGTYGYTF.